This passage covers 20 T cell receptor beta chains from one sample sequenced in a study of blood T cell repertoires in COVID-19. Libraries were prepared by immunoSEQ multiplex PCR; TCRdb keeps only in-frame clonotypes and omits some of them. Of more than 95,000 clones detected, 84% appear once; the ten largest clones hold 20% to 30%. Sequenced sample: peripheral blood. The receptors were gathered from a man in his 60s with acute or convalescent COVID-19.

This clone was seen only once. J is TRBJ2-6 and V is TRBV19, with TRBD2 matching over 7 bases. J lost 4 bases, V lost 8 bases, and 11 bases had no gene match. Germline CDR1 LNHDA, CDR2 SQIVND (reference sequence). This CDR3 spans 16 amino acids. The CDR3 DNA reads TGTGCCAGTTGTGGGGGGGGTGGGCCCGGGGCCAACGTCCTGACTTTC. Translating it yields CASCGGGGPGANVLTF.

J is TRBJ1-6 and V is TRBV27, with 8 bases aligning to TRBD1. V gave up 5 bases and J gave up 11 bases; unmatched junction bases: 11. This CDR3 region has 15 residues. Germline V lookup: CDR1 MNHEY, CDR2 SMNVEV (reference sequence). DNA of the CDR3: TGTGCCAGCAGTCCTGCCCAGGGGGCGGTTGCACCCCTCCACTTT. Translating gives CASSPAQGAVAPLHF.

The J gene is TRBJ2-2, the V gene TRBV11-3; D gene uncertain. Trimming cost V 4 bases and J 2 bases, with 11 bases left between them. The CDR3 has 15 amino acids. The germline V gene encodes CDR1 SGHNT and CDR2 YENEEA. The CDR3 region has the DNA TGTGCCAGCAGCTCCGCGGCAAGTAACACCGGGGAGCTGTTTTTT. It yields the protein CASSSAASNTGELFF.

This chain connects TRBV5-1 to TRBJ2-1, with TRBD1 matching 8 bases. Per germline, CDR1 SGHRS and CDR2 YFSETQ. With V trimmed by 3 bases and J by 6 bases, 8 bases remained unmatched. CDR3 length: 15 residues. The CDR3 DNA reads TGCGCCAGCAGCTCAGGACAGGGAGTGCCCAATGAGCAGTTCTTC. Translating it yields CASSSGQGVPNEQFF.

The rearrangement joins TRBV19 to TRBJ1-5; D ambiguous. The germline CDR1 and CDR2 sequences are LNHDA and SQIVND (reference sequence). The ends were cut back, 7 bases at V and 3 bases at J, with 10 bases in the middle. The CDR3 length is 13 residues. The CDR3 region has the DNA TGTGCCAGTAATCGGCAGGTCAATCAGCCCCAGCATTTT. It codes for CASNRQVNQPQHF. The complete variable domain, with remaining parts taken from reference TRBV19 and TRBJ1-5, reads DGGITQSPKYLFRKEGQNVTLSCEQNLNHDAMYWYRQDPGQGLRLIYYSQIVNDFQKGDIAEGYSVSREKKESFPLTVTSAQKNPTAFYLCASNRQVNQPQHFGDGTRLSIL.

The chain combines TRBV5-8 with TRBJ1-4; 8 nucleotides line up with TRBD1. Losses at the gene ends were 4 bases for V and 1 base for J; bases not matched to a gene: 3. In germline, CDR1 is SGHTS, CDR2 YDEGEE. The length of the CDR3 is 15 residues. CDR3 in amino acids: CASSGDRLTNEKLFF. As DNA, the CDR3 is TGTGCCAGCAGCGGGGACAGGCTAACTAATGAAAAACTGTTTTTT.

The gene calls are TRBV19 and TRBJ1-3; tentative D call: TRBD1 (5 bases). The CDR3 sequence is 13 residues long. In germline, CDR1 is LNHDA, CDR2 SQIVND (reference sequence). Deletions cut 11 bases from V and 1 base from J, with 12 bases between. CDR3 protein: CAAGERSGNTIYF. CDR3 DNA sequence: TGTGCCGCGGGGGAGAGATCTGGAAACACCATATATTTT. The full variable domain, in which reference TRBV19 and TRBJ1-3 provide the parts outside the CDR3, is DGGITQSPKYLFRKEGQNVTLSCEQNLNHDAMYWYRQDPGQGLRLIYYSQIVNDFQKGDIAEGYSVSREKKESFPLTVTSAQKNPTAFYLCAAGERSGNTIYFGEGSWLTVV.

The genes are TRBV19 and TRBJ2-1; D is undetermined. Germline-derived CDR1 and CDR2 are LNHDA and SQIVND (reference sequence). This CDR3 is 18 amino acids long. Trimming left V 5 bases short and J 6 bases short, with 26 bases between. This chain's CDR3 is CASSSPRFSPTPGNEQFF. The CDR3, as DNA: TGTGCCAGTAGTTCCCCCAGATTCTCCCCGACCCCGGGCAATGAGCAGTTCTTC. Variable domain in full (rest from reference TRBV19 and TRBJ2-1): DGGITQSPKYLFRKEGQNVTLSCEQNLNHDAMYWYRQDPGQGLRLIYYSQIVNDFQKGDIAEGYSVSREKKESFPLTVTSAQKNPTAFYLCASSSPRFSPTPGNEQFFGPGTRLTVL.

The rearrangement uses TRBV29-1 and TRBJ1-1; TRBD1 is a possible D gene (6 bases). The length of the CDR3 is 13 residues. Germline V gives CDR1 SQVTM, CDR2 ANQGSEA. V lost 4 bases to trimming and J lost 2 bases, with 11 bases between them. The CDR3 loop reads CSVAQGTNTEAFF. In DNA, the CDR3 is TGCAGCGTTGCCCAGGGGACAAACACTGAAGCTTTCTTT. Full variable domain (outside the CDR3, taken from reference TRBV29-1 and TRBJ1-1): SAVISQKPSRDICQRGTSLTIQCQVDSQVTMMFWYRQQPGQSLTLIATANQGSEATYESGFVIDKFPISRPNLTFSTLTVSNMSPEDSSIYLCSVAQGTNTEAFFGQGTRLTVV.

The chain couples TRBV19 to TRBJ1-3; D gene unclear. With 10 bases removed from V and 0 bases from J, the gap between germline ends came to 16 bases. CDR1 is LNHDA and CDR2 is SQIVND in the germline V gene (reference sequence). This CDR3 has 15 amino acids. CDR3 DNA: TGTGCCACCTTCTCCCTTCGAGTCTCTGGAAACACCATATATTTT. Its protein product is CATFSLRVSGNTIYF.

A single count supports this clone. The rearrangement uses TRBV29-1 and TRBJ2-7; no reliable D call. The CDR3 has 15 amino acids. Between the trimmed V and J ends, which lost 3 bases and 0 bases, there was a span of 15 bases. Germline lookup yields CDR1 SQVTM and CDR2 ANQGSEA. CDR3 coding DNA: TGCAGCGTTGAGGGTCCAGGCGTAAGCTCCTACGAGCAGTACTTC. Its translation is CSVEGPGVSSYEQYF.

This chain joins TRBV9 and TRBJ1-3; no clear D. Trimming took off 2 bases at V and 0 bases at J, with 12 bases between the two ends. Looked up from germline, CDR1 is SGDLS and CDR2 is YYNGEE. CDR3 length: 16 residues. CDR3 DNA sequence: TGTGCCAGCAGCGTCGCCGAGGGTGGCTCTGGAAACACCATATATTTT. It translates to CASSVAEGGSGNTIYF.

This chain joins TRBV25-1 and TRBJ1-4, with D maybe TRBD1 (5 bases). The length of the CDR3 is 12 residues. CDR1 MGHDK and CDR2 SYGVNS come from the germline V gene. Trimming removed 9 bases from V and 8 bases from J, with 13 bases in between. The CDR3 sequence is CASQGNEEKLFF. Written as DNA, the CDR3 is TGTGCCAGTCAGGGAAATGAAGAAAAACTGTTTTTT.

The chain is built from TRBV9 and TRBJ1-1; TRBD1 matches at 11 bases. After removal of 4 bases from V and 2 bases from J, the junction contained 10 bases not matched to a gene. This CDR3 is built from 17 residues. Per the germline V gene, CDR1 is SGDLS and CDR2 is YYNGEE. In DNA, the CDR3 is TGTGCCAGCAGCCCGCGGACAGGGGGCGTGGGAAACACTGAAGCTTTCTTT. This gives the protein CASSPRTGGVGNTEAFF.

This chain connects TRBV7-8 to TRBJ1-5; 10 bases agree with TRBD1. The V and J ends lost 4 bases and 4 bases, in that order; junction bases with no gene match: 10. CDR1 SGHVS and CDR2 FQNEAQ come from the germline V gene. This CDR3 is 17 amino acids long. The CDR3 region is CASSWTGGNSVNQPQHF. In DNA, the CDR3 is TGTGCCAGCAGCTGGACAGGGGGAAACTCGGTTAATCAGCCCCAGCATTTT.

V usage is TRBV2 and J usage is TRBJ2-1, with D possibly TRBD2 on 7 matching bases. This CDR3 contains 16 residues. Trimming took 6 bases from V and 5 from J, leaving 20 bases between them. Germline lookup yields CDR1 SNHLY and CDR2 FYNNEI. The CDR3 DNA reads TGTGCCAGCAGCACCGGGGGGCTTCCCCCCGACAATGAGCAGTTCTTC. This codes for CASSTGGLPPDNEQFF.

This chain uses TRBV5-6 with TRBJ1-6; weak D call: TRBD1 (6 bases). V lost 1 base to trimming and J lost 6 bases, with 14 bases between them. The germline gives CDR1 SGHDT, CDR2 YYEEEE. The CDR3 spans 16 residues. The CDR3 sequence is CASSLRVGALNSPLHF. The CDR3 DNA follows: TGTGCCAGCAGCTTGCGAGTGGGGGCACTTAATTCACCCCTCCACTTT.

CDR3: CASSPRQPYGYTF. CDR3 in DNA: TGTGCCAGCAGCCCCCGACAGCCCTATGGCTACACCTTC. The V and J genes are TRBV27 and TRBJ1-2; perhaps TRBD1 as D (5 bases). Per the germline V gene, CDR1 is MNHEY and CDR2 is SMNVEV (reference sequence). The V and J ends lost 6 bases and 4 bases respectively, with 12 bases between them. The CDR3 is made up of 13 amino acids.

The CDR3 sequence is CATSDLGGSGAYTDTQYF. CDR3 DNA sequence: TGTGCCACCAGTGATTTGGGGGGTAGCGGGGCCTACACAGATACGCAGTATTTT. This chain links TRBV24-1 with TRBJ2-3; TRBD2 aligns across 8 bases. CDR1 KGHDR and CDR2 SFDVKD come from the germline V gene. The ends lost 0 bases at V and 2 bases at J; junction bases unmatched: 9. The length of the CDR3 is 18 residues.

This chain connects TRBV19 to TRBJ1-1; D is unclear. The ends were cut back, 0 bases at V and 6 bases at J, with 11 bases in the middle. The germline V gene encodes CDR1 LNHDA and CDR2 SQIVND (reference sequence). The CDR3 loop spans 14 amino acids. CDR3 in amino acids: CASSIDYLSSEAFF. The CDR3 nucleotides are TGTGCCAGTAGTATAGATTATCTCTCCTCTGAAGCTTTCTTT.